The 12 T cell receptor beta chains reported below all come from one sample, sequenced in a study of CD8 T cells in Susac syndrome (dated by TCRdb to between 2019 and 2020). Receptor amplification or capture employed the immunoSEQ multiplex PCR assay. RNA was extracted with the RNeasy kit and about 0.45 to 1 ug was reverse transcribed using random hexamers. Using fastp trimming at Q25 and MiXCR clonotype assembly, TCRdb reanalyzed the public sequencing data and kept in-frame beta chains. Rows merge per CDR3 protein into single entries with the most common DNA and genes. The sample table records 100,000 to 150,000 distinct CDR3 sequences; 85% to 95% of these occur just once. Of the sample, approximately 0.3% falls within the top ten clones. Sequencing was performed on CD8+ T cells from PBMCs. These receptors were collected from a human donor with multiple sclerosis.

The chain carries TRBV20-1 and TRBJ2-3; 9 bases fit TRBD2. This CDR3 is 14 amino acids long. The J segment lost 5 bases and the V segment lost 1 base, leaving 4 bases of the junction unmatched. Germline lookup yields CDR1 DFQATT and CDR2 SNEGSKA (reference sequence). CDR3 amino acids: CSARGIAGVDTQYF. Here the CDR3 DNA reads TGCAGTGCTAGAGGTATAGCGGGAGTAGATACGCAGTATTTT.

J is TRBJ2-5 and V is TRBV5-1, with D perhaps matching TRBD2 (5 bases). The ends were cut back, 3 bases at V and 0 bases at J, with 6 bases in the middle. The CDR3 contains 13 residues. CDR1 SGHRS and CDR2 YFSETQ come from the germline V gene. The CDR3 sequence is CASSWRYQETQYF. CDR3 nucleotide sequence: TGCGCCAGCAGCTGGAGGTACCAAGAGACCCAGTACTTC.

The CDR3 region is CASSQEIPGGGHEKLFF. CDR3 DNA: TGCGCCAGCAGCCAAGAAATACCAGGGGGCGGCCATGAAAAACTGTTTTTT. The chain employs TRBV4-1 and TRBJ1-4, with 8 bases fitting TRBD1. CDR1 is MGHRA, CDR2 YSYEKL, per germline. The trim removed 0 bases at V and 6 bases at J, leaving 9 bases unmatched. The CDR3 runs 17 residues.

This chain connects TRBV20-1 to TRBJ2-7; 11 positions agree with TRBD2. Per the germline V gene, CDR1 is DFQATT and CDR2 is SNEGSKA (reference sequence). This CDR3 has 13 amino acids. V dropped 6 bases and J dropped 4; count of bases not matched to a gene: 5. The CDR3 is CSAPTSGEYEQYF. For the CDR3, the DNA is TGCAGTGCCCCGACTAGCGGGGAGTACGAGCAGTACTTC.

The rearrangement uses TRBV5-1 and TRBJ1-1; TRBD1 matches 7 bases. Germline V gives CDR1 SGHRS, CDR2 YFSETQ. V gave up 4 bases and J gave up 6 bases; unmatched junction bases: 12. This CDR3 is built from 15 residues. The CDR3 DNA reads TGCGCCAGCAGCGCCTACGGGGACAGCGGACCTGAAGCTTTCTTT. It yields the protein CASSAYGDSGPEAFF. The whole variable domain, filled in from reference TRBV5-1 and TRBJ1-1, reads KAGVTQTPRYLIKTRGQQVTLSCSPISGHRSVSWYQQTPGQGLQFLFEYFSETQRNKGNFPGRFSGRQFSNSRSEMNVSTLELGDSALYLCASSAYGDSGPEAFFGQGTRLTVV.

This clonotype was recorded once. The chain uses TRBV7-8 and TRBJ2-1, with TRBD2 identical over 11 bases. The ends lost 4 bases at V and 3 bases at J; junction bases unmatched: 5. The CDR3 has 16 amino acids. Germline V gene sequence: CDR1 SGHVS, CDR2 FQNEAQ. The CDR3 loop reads CASSSQTSGGYNEQFF. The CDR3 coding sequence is TGTGCCAGCAGCTCTCAAACTAGCGGGGGCTACAATGAGCAGTTCTTC.

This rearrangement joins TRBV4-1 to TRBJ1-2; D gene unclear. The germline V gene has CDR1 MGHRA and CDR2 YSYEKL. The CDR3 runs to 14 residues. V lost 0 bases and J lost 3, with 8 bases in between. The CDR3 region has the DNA TGCGCCAGCAGCCAAGATGGAGCGGACTATGGCTACACCTTC. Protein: CASSQDGADYGYTF.

The CDR3 reads CASSADSLEQYV. The DNA for the CDR3 is TGTGCCAGCAGCGCAGACAGCTTGGAGCAGTACGTC. The rearrangement uses TRBV7-9 and TRBJ2-7, with D possibly TRBD1 on 5 matching bases. The CDR3 totals 12 residues. V dropped 5 bases and J dropped 7 bases, with 12 bases sitting between them. Germline CDR1 is SEHNR and CDR2 is FQNEAQ (reference sequence).

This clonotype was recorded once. CDR3 sequence: CSARDRAYEQYF. The CDR3 DNA reads as TGCAGTGCGAGGGACAGAGCCTACGAGCAGTACTTC. V gene TRBV20-1 combines with J gene TRBJ2-7; 7 bases map to TRBD1. The V gene's germline CDR1 is DFQATT and CDR2 SNEGSKA (reference sequence). V shed 6 bases and J 2 bases; nucleotides not matched to a gene: 4. This CDR3 contains 12 residues.

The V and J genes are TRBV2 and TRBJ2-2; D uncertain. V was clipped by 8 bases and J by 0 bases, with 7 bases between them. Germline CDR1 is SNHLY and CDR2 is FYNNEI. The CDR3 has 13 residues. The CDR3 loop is CASAGANTGELFF. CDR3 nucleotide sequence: TGTGCCAGCGCTGGGGCGAACACCGGGGAGCTGTTTTTT.

The CDR3 DNA reads as TGTGCCAGCGCGGGCAAGGACAATGAGCAGTTCTTC. Translation: CASAGKDNEQFF. The rearrangement joins TRBV6-5 to TRBJ2-1; maybe TRBD2 (5 bases). This CDR3 is built from 12 residues. CDR1 MNHEY and CDR2 SVGAGI come from the germline V gene. Trimming took off 8 bases at V and 5 bases at J, with 10 bases between the two ends.

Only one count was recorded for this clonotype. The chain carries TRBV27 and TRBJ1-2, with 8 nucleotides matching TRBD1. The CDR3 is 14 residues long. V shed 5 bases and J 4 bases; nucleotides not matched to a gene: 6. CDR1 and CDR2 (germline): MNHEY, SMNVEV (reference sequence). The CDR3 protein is CASSPGQGLYGYTF. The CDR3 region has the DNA TGTGCCAGCAGTCCCGGACAGGGCCTCTATGGCTACACCTTC.